The next 23 T cell receptor beta chains were all read from a single sample in a study of OX40 agonist ivuxolimab in advanced cancers. The receptor library was made with the immunoSEQ multiplex PCR assay. The immuneACCESS repertoire file appears here via TCRdb, limited to in-frame rearrangements. These files lack a portion of the clones; in checked studies, under half of the deficit traces to unresolved V genes, and the cause of the others is not known. This sample has 40,000 to 60,000 clones in its table, and 81% of those were observed once. The ten largest clonotypes hold 5.5% to 8% of the sample. The sample here was CD4+ or CD8+ T cells sorted from blood, taken in a trial of the OX40 agonist ivuxolimab. The receptors were gathered from an adult with an advanced solid tumor such as melanoma, head and neck, liver or kidney cancer.

The rearrangement joins TRBV2 to TRBJ1-3; D is perhaps TRBD1 (5 bases). Germline assignment: CDR1 SNHLY and CDR2 FYNNEI. The CDR3 loop spans 12 amino acids. V was clipped by 9 bases and J by 7 bases, with 13 bases between them. The CDR3 DNA reads as TGTGCCAGGCGGGACGAGAGGAACACCATATATTTT. It translates to CARRDERNTIYF.

In the case of this clone: Other DNA sequences within the sample encode an identical CDR3. The chain recombines TRBV12-5 with TRBJ2-1, with D unclear. With 1 base removed from V and 4 bases from J, the gap between germline ends came to 5 bases. This CDR3 has 13 amino acids. Germline assignment: CDR1 LGHNT and CDR2 FRNRAP. CDR3 DNA: TGTGCTAGTGGTTTGGGAGGTTACAATGAGCAGTTCTTC. Translation gives CASGLGGYNEQFF.

The chain employs TRBV7-8 and TRBJ2-3; TRBD2 agrees at 7 bases. The CDR3 is 15 residues long. The germline gives CDR1 SGHVS, CDR2 FQNEAQ. V gave up 4 bases and J gave up 4 bases; unmatched junction bases: 8. CDR3 in amino acids: CASSSLGLIPDTQYF. The DNA for the CDR3 is TGTGCCAGCAGCTCTCTGGGACTAATTCCAGATACGCAGTATTTT.

J is TRBJ1-2 and V is TRBV5-4; the D is unclear. V gave up 0 bases and J gave up 7 bases, with 4 bases separating them. Looked up from germline, CDR1 is SGHNT and CDR2 is YYREEE (reference sequence). The CDR3 extends over 11 amino acids. The CDR3 loop reads CASSLGLGYTF. The CDR3 coding sequence is TGTGCCAGCAGCTTGGGACTTGGCTACACCTTC.

The V call is TRBV30, the J call TRBJ2-1, with TRBD2 matching over 11 bases. The CDR3 runs to 14 residues. Trimming removed 4 bases from V and 8 bases from J; junction bases left unmatched: 7. Per the germline V gene, CDR1 is GTSNPN and CDR2 is SVGIG (reference sequence). The CDR3 nucleotides are TGTGCCTGGACTAGCGGGAGGAGTTTCGATGAGCAGTTCTTC. Translated, it gives CAWTSGRSFDEQFF.

The chain couples TRBV11-2 to TRBJ2-5, with D perhaps matching TRBD1 (7 bases). In germline, CDR1 is SGHAT, CDR2 FQNNGV. CDR3 length equals 18 residues. V was pared by 4 bases and J by 5 bases, with 26 bases between. As DNA, the CDR3 is TGTGCCAGCAGCTCGCCCGTCAAGGGGGCCGGGGGTGTGGAGACCCAGTACTTC. Residues: CASSSPVKGAGGVETQYF.

This clone has a handful of counts. The V call is TRBV5-4, the J call TRBJ1-2; possible D gene TRBD1, 6 bases. Trimming cost V 4 bases and J 6 bases, with 16 bases left between them. Germline V CDR1 and CDR2: SGHNT, YYREEE (reference sequence). CDR3 length: 14 residues. CDR3 residues: CASSGLGGFDGYTF. The CDR3, as DNA: TGTGCCAGCAGCGGCTTAGGGGGTTTTGATGGCTACACCTTC.

This clone is a singleton in its sample. The rearrangement uses TRBV27 and TRBJ2-5; 11 bases line up with TRBD2. With V trimmed by 6 bases and J by 2 bases, 8 bases remained unmatched. The CDR3 covers 16 residues. Per the germline V gene, CDR1 is MNHEY and CDR2 is SMNVEV (reference sequence). The CDR3 spells CASRPPSGGYQETQYF. The CDR3 coding sequence is TGTGCCAGCAGACCACCTAGCGGGGGGTATCAAGAGACCCAGTACTTC.

This chain uses TRBV27 with TRBJ1-2; D uncertain. Trimming pared 0 bases from V and 5 bases from J, leaving 13 bases between. This CDR3 region has 15 residues. Germline CDR1 is MNHEY and CDR2 is SMNVEV (reference sequence). Here the CDR3 reads CASSLSSETLYGYTF. The CDR3, as DNA: TGTGCCAGCAGTTTATCGTCGGAGACACTTTATGGCTACACCTTC.

Only one count was recorded for this clone. The gene calls are TRBV9 and TRBJ2-7, with 13 bases matching TRBD2. This CDR3 is built from 15 residues. The germline gives CDR1 SGDLS, CDR2 YYNGEE. V lost 4 bases, J lost 5 bases, and 6 bases stayed unmatched. The CDR3, as DNA: TGTGCCAGCAGCTTCGGACTAGCGGGAGTTAACGAGCAGTACTTC. Translated, it gives CASSFGLAGVNEQYF. Looking up the rest from reference TRBV9 and TRBJ2-7 gives the full variable domain: DSGVTQTPKHLITATGQRVTLRCSPRSGDLSVYWYQQSLDQGLQFLIQYYNGEERAKGNILERFSAQQFPDLHSELNLSSLELGDSALYFCASSFGLAGVNEQYFGPGTRLTVT.

The chain links TRBV6-5 to TRBJ1-3; D remains unclear. The CDR3 contains 13 residues. Germline values: CDR1 MNHEY, CDR2 SVGAGI. Trimming cost V 4 bases and J 4 bases, with 8 bases left between them. The DNA for the CDR3 is TGTGCCAGCAGTTCCTATAAAGGAAACACCATATATTTT. Translated, it gives CASSSYKGNTIYF.

The rearrangement links TRBV28 to TRBJ2-1; 8 positions agree with TRBD1. The germline V gene has CDR1 MDHEN and CDR2 SYDVKM. Germline trimming cut 5 bases from V and 7 bases from J; bases unmatched to any gene: 10. This CDR3 has 15 amino acids. This chain's CDR3 is CASSPQGAVGNEQFF. The CDR3 region has the DNA TGTGCCAGCAGTCCCCAGGGGGCAGTAGGGAATGAGCAGTTCTTC.

This clone occurred once. The genes are TRBV6-6 and TRBJ2-2; TRBD2 matches 10 bases. This CDR3 has 16 amino acids. J gave up 3 bases and V 2 bases, and 3 bases lay outside the gene matches. Germline assignment: CDR1 MNHNY and CDR2 SVGAGI (reference sequence). This chain's CDR3 is CASSYPGTSDTGELFF. CDR3 in DNA: TGTGCCAGCAGTTACCCCGGGACTAGCGACACCGGGGAGCTGTTTTTT.

This chain's CDR3 is CASSDRQGLHTQYF. In DNA, the CDR3 is TGTGCCAGCAGCGACCGACAGGGATTACATACGCAGTATTTT. J is TRBJ2-3 and V is TRBV11-3; 7 bases match TRBD1. The germline V gene has CDR1 SGHNT and CDR2 YENEEA. Trimming took 5 bases from V and 7 from J; bases not matched to a gene: 9. CDR3 length equals 14 residues.

The chain combines TRBV5-4 with TRBJ1-3; D not resolved. There are 13 residues in the CDR3. V lost 2 bases to trimming and J lost 4 bases, with 7 bases between them. Per germline, CDR1 SGHNT and CDR2 YYREEE (reference sequence). CDR3 DNA: TGTGCCAGCAGCTTCACGGGGGGAAACACCATATATTTT. It encodes CASSFTGGNTIYF.

The chain is built from TRBV7-8 and TRBJ2-7; D is unclear. V dropped 5 bases and J dropped 0 bases, with 11 bases sitting between them. The germline V gene has CDR1 SGHVS and CDR2 FQNEAQ. The CDR3 loop spans 14 amino acids. In DNA form, the CDR3 reads TGTGCCAGCAGCCCCGGACCGGTCTCCTACGAGCAGTACGTC. Its protein product is CASSPGPVSYEQYV.

The chain joins TRBV6-5 to TRBJ1-2; tentatively, D is TRBD1 (5 bases). The CDR3 is 14 residues long. Germline V gene data show CDR1 as MNHEY and CDR2 as SVGAGI. Trimming shortened V by 0 bases and J by 6 bases, and 11 bases separated the two germline ends. The CDR3 is CASSYSSAGNGYTF. CDR3 DNA: TGTGCCAGCAGTTACTCGAGTGCAGGGAATGGCTACACCTTC.

The chain recombines TRBV6-5 with TRBJ1-6; no clear D gene. The CDR3 sequence is 14 residues long. Germline values: CDR1 MNHEY, CDR2 SVGAGI. V gave up 0 bases and J gave up 10 bases, with 10 bases separating them. This chain's CDR3 is CASSYSVGNSPLHF. CDR3 nucleotide sequence: TGTGCCAGCAGTTACTCGGTGGGAAACTCACCCCTCCACTTT.

This chain links TRBV4-3 with TRBJ1-1; TRBD1 is a possible D gene (6 bases). Germline V CDR1 and CDR2: LGHNA, YSLEER. There are 14 residues in the CDR3. Trimming removed 0 bases at V and 7 bases at J, with 12 bases between. Here the CDR3 DNA reads TGCGCCAGCAGCCAAGACTGGGGGGGCCGTGAAGCTTTCTTT. It codes for CASSQDWGGREAFF.

The CDR3 region has the DNA TGTGCCAGCAGACTGACAGGAGACCCCTACGAGCAGTACTTC. Translating gives CASRLTGDPYEQYF. V is TRBV13 and J is TRBJ2-7; weak D call: TRBD1 (6 bases). The CDR3 length is 14 residues. The V gene's germline CDR1 is PRHDT and CDR2 FYEKMQ (reference sequence). Trimming removed 6 bases at V and 2 bases at J, with 14 bases between.

The chain recombines TRBV4-1 with TRBJ1-5; D is unresolved. V lost 0 bases to trimming and J lost 6 bases, with 6 bases between them. The CDR3 is 13 amino acids. Germline V gene data show CDR1 as MGHRA and CDR2 as YSYEKL. In DNA, the CDR3 is TGCGCCAGCAGCCAAGAGGTTTTTCAGCCCCAGCATTTT. Translation: CASSQEVFQPQHF.

The V and J genes are TRBV5-1 and TRBJ1-5, with 7 bases fitting TRBD1. This CDR3 region has 15 residues. Looked up from germline, CDR1 is SGHRS and CDR2 is YFSETQ. The V segment lost 0 bases and the J segment 5 bases; nucleotides outside the gene matches: 5. The CDR3 sequence is CASSLEQGIDQPQHF. CDR3 DNA sequence: TGCGCCAGCAGCTTGGAACAGGGGATTGATCAGCCCCAGCATTTT.

The gene calls are TRBV27 and TRBJ1-1; D possibly corresponds to TRBD1 (6 bases). The V gene's germline CDR1 is MNHEY and CDR2 SMNVEV (reference sequence). The V and J ends lost 0 bases and 4 bases respectively, with 15 bases between them. This CDR3 has 16 residues. Written as DNA, the CDR3 is TGTGCCAGCAGTTTATCCGCCACAGGGTTCGGCACTGAAGCTTTCTTT. Encoded protein: CASSLSATGFGTEAFF.